Following are 19 T cell receptor beta chains from one sample sequenced in a study of cytomegalovirus exposure and HLA in healthy donors. The PCR contained 60 Vbeta and 13 Jbeta primers. Clones were read by immunoSEQ multiplex PCR, and TCRdb kept only the in-frame ones, dropping some. The table shows some 130,000 clones, with about 82% occurring only once. The sample taken for sequencing was PBMCs. The receptor source for this set is a female donor in good health and CMV-seropositive.

This clone appeared a few times. The CDR3 nucleotides are TGTGCCAGCAGCTATTCCGGAGGGAGCCGAAACGAGCAGTACTTC. Its translation: CASSYSGGSRNEQYF. The V call is TRBV7-2, the J call TRBJ2-7; D possibly corresponds to TRBD2 (6 bases). Trimming pared 4 bases from V and 5 bases from J, leaving 18 bases between. This CDR3 is built from 15 residues. Germline lookup yields CDR1 SGHTA and CDR2 FQGNSA.

This clone was seen once. Other DNA sequences in this specimen translate into the identical CDR3. This chain uses TRBV28 with TRBJ2-5, with 9 bases lining up with TRBD1. Germline assignment: CDR1 MDHEN and CDR2 SYDVKM. The CDR3 covers 14 residues. J gave up 5 bases and V 6 bases, and 7 bases lay outside the gene matches. DNA of the CDR3: TGTGCCAGCAGCTTACAGGGGGCCGGGGAGACCCAGTACTTC. It is translated as CASSLQGAGETQYF.

V usage is TRBV10-3 and J usage is TRBJ2-2; 8 positions agree with TRBD2. J lost 1 base, V lost 4 bases, and 8 bases had no gene match. Germline CDR1 and CDR2: ENHRY and SYGVKD. This CDR3 region has 17 residues. As DNA, the CDR3 is TGTGCCATCAGTGCGTTACGGGAGGGCCGGAACACCGGGGAGCTGTTTTTT. Its protein is CAISALREGRNTGELFF.

This chain links TRBV2 with TRBJ2-1, with 11 nucleotides matching TRBD1. The CDR3 contains 15 residues. J lost 8 bases, V lost 6 bases, and 9 bases had no gene match. CDR1 SNHLY and CDR2 FYNNEI come from the germline V gene. The CDR3 bases are TGTGCCAGCAGCTCAGGACAGGGGGCGAGGGATGAGCAGTTCTTC. Protein: CASSSGQGARDEQFF. The variable domain in full, with the rest retrieved from reference TRBV2 and TRBJ2-1, is EPEVTQTPSHQVTQMGQEVILRCVPISNHLYFYWYRQILGQKVEFLVSFYNNEISEKSEIFDDQFSVERPDGSNFTLKIRSTKLEDSAMYFCASSSGQGARDEQFFGPGTRLTVL.

The chain carries TRBV10-3 and TRBJ2-6; weak D call: TRBD1 (5 bases). This CDR3 is built from 18 residues. The germline gives CDR1 ENHRY, CDR2 SYGVKD. The ends were cut back, 11 bases at V and 0 bases at J, with 23 bases in the middle. The DNA of the CDR3 is TGTGCCGTCGCTTCCGCAGGGTTAATCCCCTCTGGGGCCAACGTCCTGACTTTC. Its translation: CAVASAGLIPSGANVLTF.

This clone showed up just a few times. The rearrangement links TRBV9 to TRBJ2-5; 8 bases map to TRBD1. J gave up 0 bases and V 3 bases, and 10 bases lay outside the gene matches. The CDR3 covers 17 residues. Germline loops: CDR1 SGDLS, CDR2 YYNGEE. The CDR3 region has the DNA TGTGCCAGCAGCGCGATGTCCCAGGGGGCTTACCAAGAGACCCAGTACTTC. Translating it yields CASSAMSQGAYQETQYF.

The V call is TRBV15, the J call TRBJ1-2, with TRBD1 matching 7 bases. Trimming took 5 bases from V and 4 from J; bases not matched to a gene: 7. This CDR3 comprises 14 residues. Germline V gene sequence: CDR1 LNHNV, CDR2 YYDKDF (reference sequence). The CDR3 loop reads CATSGVGQTYGYTF. The CDR3 DNA reads TGTGCCACCAGCGGAGTGGGACAGACCTATGGCTACACCTTC. Drawing the rest from reference TRBV15 and TRBJ1-2, the complete variable domain is DAMVIQNPRYQVTQFGKPVTLSCSQTLNHNVMYWYQQKSSQAPKLLFHYYDKDFNNEADTPDNFQSRRPNTSFCFLDIRSPGLGDTAMYLCATSGVGQTYGYTFGSGTRLTVV.

J is TRBJ1-2 and V is TRBV6-1; no clear D. Germline V gene lookup returns CDR1 MNHNS and CDR2 SASEGT. This CDR3 contains 16 residues. The germline V and J ends were trimmed by 0 bases and 7 bases, with 18 bases remaining between them. The CDR3 spells CASSEALAGYSSGYTF. The CDR3 DNA reads TGTGCCAGCAGTGAAGCGCTGGCAGGTTATTCCAGTGGCTACACCTTC.

This chain joins TRBV30 and TRBJ1-1; D possibly corresponds to TRBD1 (5 bases). The CDR3 sequence is 13 residues long. Germline CDR1 reads GTSNPN; CDR2 reads SVGIG (reference sequence). V lost 4 bases and J 1 base, leaving 10 bases between the germline ends. CDR3 nucleotides: TGTGCCTGGATATTGCAGGGGAACACTGAAGCTTTCTTT. As protein: CAWILQGNTEAFF.

The rearrangement links TRBV4-2 to TRBJ1-4; D is uncertain. This CDR3 comprises 14 residues. V was pared by 0 bases and J by 7 bases, with 9 bases between. Germline V lookup: CDR1 LGHNA, CDR2 YNFKEQ. CDR3 loop: CASSQEPGIEKLFF. DNA of the CDR3: TGTGCCAGCAGCCAAGAGCCAGGAATTGAAAAACTGTTTTTT.

J is TRBJ1-1 and V is TRBV15; 12 bases fit TRBD1. Germline lookup yields CDR1 LNHNV and CDR2 YYDKDF (reference sequence). Trimming at V came to 1 base and at J to 4 bases, leaving 4 bases not matched to a gene. The CDR3 spans 16 residues. The CDR3 here is CATSRVGTGGRTEAFF. In DNA, the CDR3 is TGTGCCACCAGCAGAGTAGGGACAGGGGGCCGCACTGAAGCTTTCTTT.

This clone was seen only a few times. In DNA, the CDR3 is TGTGCCAGCAGCTGGGGACAGGCTGGGGAAGCTTTCTTT. Translating gives CASSWGQAGEAFF. The chain is built from TRBV5-5 and TRBJ1-1, with 8 bases matching TRBD1. V shed 3 bases and J 8 bases; nucleotides not matched to a gene: 6. The length of the CDR3 is 13 residues. Per germline, CDR1 SGHKS and CDR2 YYEKEE (reference sequence).

The chain couples TRBV5-4 to TRBJ2-1, with TRBD2 identical over 9 bases. From germline, CDR1 is SGHNT and CDR2 YYREEE (reference sequence). The CDR3 extends over 16 amino acids. V was pared by 4 bases and J by 8 bases, with 13 bases of the junction left unmatched. The CDR3 protein is CASSRLSGSELDEQFF. The CDR3, as DNA: TGTGCCAGCAGCCGGCTTAGCGGGAGTGAGTTGGATGAGCAGTTCTTC.

This clone is a singleton in its sample. V is TRBV7-2 and J is TRBJ1-1; TRBD1 matches at 10 bases. Germline values: CDR1 SGHTA, CDR2 FQGNSA. The CDR3 is made up of 13 amino acids. V lost 5 bases and J lost 11; bases outside the gene matches: 8. The CDR3 protein is CASSDRDRGMAFF. CDR3 coding DNA: TGTGCCAGCAGCGACCGGGACAGGGGCATGGCTTTCTTT.

This chain connects TRBV29-1 to TRBJ1-2; D perhaps matches TRBD1 (5 bases). The germline V and J ends were trimmed by 3 bases and 6 bases, with 8 bases remaining between them. The CDR3 loop spans 11 amino acids. Germline V CDR1 and CDR2: SQVTM, ANQGSEA. CDR3 nucleotide sequence: TGCAGCGTTGATGGGGGGGATGGCTACACCTTC. This sequence encodes CSVDGGDGYTF.

This clone is labeled medium-sized. The chain couples TRBV5-6 to TRBJ1-4; the D is unclear. This CDR3 has 13 amino acids. With 4 bases removed from V and 4 bases from J, the gap between germline ends came to 8 bases. Germline CDR1 reads SGHDT; CDR2 reads YYEEEE. The CDR3 is CASSRYNNEKLFF. In DNA form, the CDR3 reads TGTGCCAGCAGCCGTTATAATAATGAAAAACTGTTTTTT.

The V and J genes are TRBV6-5 and TRBJ2-1; TRBD2 matches at 8 bases. CDR1 is MNHEY and CDR2 is SVGAGI in the germline V gene. The CDR3 consists of 15 residues. The J segment lost 6 bases and the V segment lost 9 bases, leaving 13 bases of the junction unmatched. The CDR3 protein is CASVPGGAGANEQFF. Written as DNA, the CDR3 is TGTGCCAGTGTCCCCGGGGGGGCCGGGGCCAATGAGCAGTTCTTC.

The rearrangement links TRBV6-1 to TRBJ2-7, with a weak D call TRBD2 (6 bases). The CDR3 length is 13 residues. The germline CDR1 and CDR2 sequences are MNHNS and SASEGT. V was shortened by 7 bases and J by 3 bases, with 13 bases between the two germline ends. CDR3 coding DNA: TGTGCCAGCAATGCGGGAATTTTCTACGAGCAGTACTTC. Translating it yields CASNAGIFYEQYF.

The chain has TRBV5-4 and TRBJ2-1; a possible D gene is TRBD2 (6 bases). V was clipped by 3 bases and J by 6 bases, with 16 bases between them. The CDR3 sequence is 15 residues long. Germline CDR1 SGHNT, CDR2 YYREEE (reference sequence). CDR3 sequence reads: CASSYGGSAANEQFF. The CDR3 nucleotides read TGTGCCAGCAGCTACGGGGGTAGCGCGGCCAATGAGCAGTTCTTC.